The 13 T cell receptor beta chains below were found in one sample sequenced in a study of shared clonotypes between healthy human individuals (dated by TCRdb to 2020 to 2022). The protocol used for the library was the immunoSEQ multiplex PCR assay. TCRdb carries this immuneACCESS record with in-frame sequences only. Its versions omit some clonotypes, under half of them owing to an unresolved V gene in the studies checked, with the rest unexplained. The sample table lists about 1.4 million clones, 95% to 97% of them with a count of one. Of the sample, about 1% falls within the top ten clones. Sequences were obtained from naive CD4+ T cells sorted from blood. The cell subset or site label, as the study defines it: CD45RA+ positively selected. Source of these receptors: a young man in good health.

The chain is built from TRBV7-2 and TRBJ2-3; perhaps TRBD1 as D (5 bases). Trimming took 10 bases from V and 4 from J, leaving 15 bases between them. CDR1 and CDR2 from the germline V gene are SGHTA and FQGNSA. CDR3 length equals 13 residues. In nucleotides, the CDR3 is TGTGCCACTTCCGTAGGGGCGGCAGATACGCAGTATTTT. Translating gives CATSVGAADTQYF.

This clone was detected a few times. The chain joins TRBV10-3 to TRBJ2-2; 10 bases match TRBD2. The CDR3 loop spans 16 amino acids. V dropped 7 bases and J dropped 7; count of bases not matched to a gene: 12. CDR1 is ENHRY and CDR2 is SYGVKD in the germline V gene. CDR3 residues: CAITTLAGVGNGELFF. Here the CDR3 DNA reads TGTGCCATCACCACGCTAGCGGGAGTAGGTAACGGGGAGCTGTTTTTT.

The chain carries TRBV28 and TRBJ2-7; TRBD2 matches 8 bases. Germline CDR1 MDHEN, CDR2 SYDVKM. The CDR3 contains 14 residues. The V gene end was trimmed by 7 bases and the J gene end by 2 bases; junction bases not matched to a gene: 7. The CDR3 region has the DNA TGTGCCAGCACCCTCGGGAGGGGAACCTACGAGCAGTACTTC. Translating gives CASTLGRGTYEQYF.

This chain uses TRBV27 with TRBJ1-5; D remains ambiguous. Germline loops: CDR1 MNHEY, CDR2 SMNVEV (reference sequence). The ends were cut back, 0 bases at V and 5 bases at J, with 11 bases in the middle. The CDR3 contains 15 residues. Written as DNA, the CDR3 is TGTGCCAGCAGTTTATCCCCGCCCGGGGATCAGCCCCAGCATTTT. It yields the protein CASSLSPPGDQPQHF.

Notes on this clone: Within the sample, other DNA sequences also encode this same CDR3. The chain joins TRBV9 to TRBJ2-1; 13 bases map to TRBD2. The CDR3 is 15 amino acids. CDR1 SGDLS and CDR2 YYNGEE come from the germline V gene. After removal of 3 bases from V and 6 bases from J, the junction contained 3 bases not matched to a gene. CDR3 nucleotides: TGTGCCAGCAGCGGGGGACTAGCGGGGAGCAATGAGCAGTTCTTC. This encodes CASSGGLAGSNEQFF.

CDR3 sequence reads: CASSPDRGLFEQYF. The CDR3 coding sequence is TGTGCCAGCTCCCCGGACAGGGGGCTCTTCGAGCAGTACTTC. The chain combines TRBV18 with TRBJ2-7; 11 bases agree with TRBD1. The CDR3 is 14 amino acids. Germline trimming cut 6 bases from V and 6 bases from J; bases unmatched to any gene: 7. Germline-derived CDR1 and CDR2 are KGHSH and LQKENI.

V and J are TRBV9 and TRBJ2-2, with 7 positions matching TRBD1. Germline V gene data show CDR1 as SGDLS and CDR2 as YYNGEE. The CDR3 is made up of 15 amino acids. Trimming at V came to 2 bases and at J to 7 bases, leaving 8 bases not matched to a gene. The DNA for the CDR3 is TGTGCCAGCAGCGTCGGCAAAGGGGGCCACGGGGAGCTGTTTTTT. Translated, it gives CASSVGKGGHGELFF.

The CDR3 spells CASSYDRGTDTQYF. CDR3 sequence (DNA): TGTGCCAGCAGTTACGACAGGGGCACAGATACGCAGTATTTT. This chain connects TRBV28 to TRBJ2-3, with 7 bases lining up with TRBD1. This CDR3 has 14 amino acids. V was pared by 4 bases and J by 1 base, with 2 bases of the junction left unmatched. Germline V gene lookup returns CDR1 MDHEN and CDR2 SYDVKM.

The chain recombines TRBV5-4 with TRBJ2-1; 8 nucleotides align to TRBD2. Germline CDR1 is SGHNT and CDR2 is YYREEE (reference sequence). With V trimmed by 2 bases and J by 0 bases, 4 bases remained unmatched. This CDR3 contains 16 residues. CDR3 nucleotide sequence: TGTGCCAGCAGCTTCTCGCGGGAGGTCTCCTACAATGAGCAGTTCTTC. It specifies CASSFSREVSYNEQFF. The full variable domain, in which reference TRBV5-4 and TRBJ2-1 provide the parts outside the CDR3, is ETGVTQSPTHLIKTRGQQVTLRCSSQSGHNTVSWYQQALGQGPQFIFQYYREEENGRGNFPPRFSGLQFPNYSSELNVNALELDDSALYLCASSFSREVSYNEQFFGPGTRLTVL.

V and J are TRBV5-1 and TRBJ2-3; D is perhaps TRBD1 (5 bases). This CDR3 has 17 amino acids. V lost 0 bases, J lost 1 base, and 15 bases lay in between. CDR1 is SGHRS and CDR2 is YFSETQ in the germline V gene. CDR3 nucleotides: TGCGCCAGCAGCTTGGGCCCCAGGGTTTCGGGCACAGATACGCAGTATTTT. It is translated as CASSLGPRVSGTDTQYF.

This chain links TRBV6-4 with TRBJ2-1; tentatively, D is TRBD2 (5 bases). In germline, CDR1 is MRHNA, CDR2 SNTAGT. With 0 bases removed from V and 0 bases from J, the gap between germline ends came to 9 bases. This CDR3 is 16 amino acids long. The CDR3 sequence is CASSDSRGSSYNEQFF. CDR3 sequence (DNA): TGTGCCAGCAGTGACTCGAGAGGGAGCTCCTACAATGAGCAGTTCTTC.

This chain uses TRBV5-1 with TRBJ2-5; 10 bases line up with TRBD1. The germline V gene encodes CDR1 SGHRS and CDR2 YFSETQ. The CDR3 loop spans 15 amino acids. V lost 2 bases to trimming and J lost 4 bases; unmatched junction nucleotides: 5. CDR3 in amino acids: CASSFGDRGRETQYF. For the CDR3, the DNA is TGCGCCAGCAGCTTTGGGGACAGGGGTCGAGAGACCCAGTACTTC.

The chain combines TRBV6-6 with TRBJ1-5, with 11 positions matching TRBD1. With V trimmed by 7 bases and J by 4 bases, 3 bases remained unmatched. The CDR3 contains 14 residues. CDR1 MNHNY and CDR2 SVGAGI come from the germline V gene (reference sequence). This CDR3 is CASTGQGANQPQHF. CDR3 in DNA: TGTGCCAGCACCGGACAGGGGGCAAATCAGCCCCAGCATTTT.